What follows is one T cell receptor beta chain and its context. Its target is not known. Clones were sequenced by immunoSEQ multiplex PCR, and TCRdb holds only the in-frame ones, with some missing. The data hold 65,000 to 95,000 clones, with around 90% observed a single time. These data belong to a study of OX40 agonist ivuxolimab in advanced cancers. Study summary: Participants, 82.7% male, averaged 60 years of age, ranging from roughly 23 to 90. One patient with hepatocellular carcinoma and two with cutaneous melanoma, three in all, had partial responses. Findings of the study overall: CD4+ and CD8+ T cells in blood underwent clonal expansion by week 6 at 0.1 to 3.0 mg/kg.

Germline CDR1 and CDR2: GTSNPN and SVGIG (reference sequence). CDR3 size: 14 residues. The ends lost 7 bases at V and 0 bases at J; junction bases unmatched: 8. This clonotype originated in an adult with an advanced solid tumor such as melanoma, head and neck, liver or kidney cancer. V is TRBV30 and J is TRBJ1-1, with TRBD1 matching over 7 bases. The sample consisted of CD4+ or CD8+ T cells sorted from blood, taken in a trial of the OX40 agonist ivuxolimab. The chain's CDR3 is CALNRGYMNTEAFF. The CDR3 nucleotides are TGTGCCTTAAACAGGGGATACATGAACACTGAAGCTTTCTTT.